This T cell receptor (beta chain) was sequenced for a study of cytomegalovirus exposure and HLA in healthy donors listed by TCRdb under 2017. In terms of the full investigation: In an earlier analysis of fewer than 750 of the donors, 276 Gb of sequence data and 117 million unique TCR beta sequences from 150 million to 200 million T cells were reported. On average, over 200,000 unique TCR beta nucleotide sequences were sequenced per donor among 300 to 500 genotyped donors of the cohort, with roughly 19% of those sequences being non-productive. An earlier analysis of about 600 of the donors used high-throughput TCR beta sequencing to judge whether each TCR beta V gene segment behaved as functional or pseudogenic. About 310 gigabases of sequencing data and tens of millions of unique TCR sequences were included in an early release covering over 600 HLA-typed donors. The study profiled the T cell repertoires of about 640 subjects by immunosequencing and related them to cytomegalovirus serostatus. The study aimed to test whether cataloging public T cell receptors could reveal signatures of past pathogen exposure. The study combined high-throughput TCR immunosequencing, statistical association of individual TCRs with disease status, and machine learning to predict cytomegalovirus infection status. The number of donors typed differed by locus, with roughly 620-640 for A, B, C, DRB1 and DQB1, about 500 for DQA1, 600 to 610 for DPA1, and 450 to 480 for DPB1. Along with the roughly 710-subject first cohort, a separate validation cohort of over 90 different subjects was used. Five DR-DQ haplotypes were handled as single units for association and clustering because linkage in the cohort was strong. Rather than drawing on any new phenotypic data, the later analysis identified candidate immune exposures from TCR beta sequences and the way those sequences occurred across donors. Alongside the repertoire data, information on donor age, sex, ethnicity and CMV serostatus was compiled. A later genetic analysis used genome-wide SNP genotypes for about 60% of the roughly 700 donors, treating that subset as a discovery cohort. HLA typing covered class I and class II loci at four-digit resolution. Of the 398 genotyped donors, 75% to 85% were placed in the genetic ancestry cluster associated with self-reported Caucasian donors. All discovery cohort repertoires had been generated on a single sequencing platform. To study patterns of TCR occurrence, a later analysis re-analyzed previously published TCR beta repertoires from around 660 donors and added high-resolution HLA genotyping. Results the study describes overall, beyond this receptor: Assigning TCR associations to individual alleles was difficult when HLA alleles, especially DR and DQ, strongly co-occurred. In a later analysis, HLA-associated TCR beta chains were found to be more clonally expanded and to have lower generation probabilities than equally common non-associated chains. Linkage disequilibrium might explain the correlated functional status among segregating V segments, but an unknown experimental factor could not be ruled out. The classifier was reported to diagnose cytomegalovirus status with high specificity and sensitivity in both the original and validation cohorts. A group of highly shared sequence variants was considered likely to be a technical artifact of the sequencing pipeline. Most CMV-associated TCR beta chains appeared to be HLA-restricted in a later analysis, and the HLA associations seemed to be driven largely by CMV exposure. The study gave a list of over 150 TCR beta chains associated with cytomegalovirus. The authors suggested that the approach could potentially be extended to other disease states and immunological phenotypes. Because the 87-base-pair reads could not distinguish some IMGT-functional V segments, including TRBV6-2 and TRBV6-3, those segments were excluded. In an earlier analysis of approximately 590 of the donors, most TCR beta V segments appeared in productive rearrangements about 87% or about 30% of the time, broadly matching IMGT annotations. A later genetic analysis reported fewer N-insertions in productive TCRs among donors in an Asian-associated ancestry cluster than the approximately 700-donor mean. Roughly uniform sequencing depth across donors was assumed in presence/absence analyses, although this assumption may not hold. According to a later analysis, parvovirus B19, influenza, CMV and Epstein-Barr virus appeared linked to several top co-occurrence clusters. Three of the identified cytomegalovirus-associated TCR beta chains were confirmed in vitro to be specific for cytomegalovirus antigens. Most TCR sequences were observed very rarely across donors, whereas some public TCRs were present in many individuals. Only TCR beta chains were sequenced in this cohort, and the absence of alpha or paired-chain data limited detectable features. A further reported finding was that TCR beta sequences accurately predicted the HLA-A and HLA-B alleles for most subjects in the first cohort. Immune exposure information for the cohort was limited to CMV serostatus. An association between a missense DCLRE1C variant and V-gene and J-gene trimming of TCR beta chains was found in a later genetic analysis and replicated in an independent cohort. Because HLA typing was unavailable for some donors at each locus, only the typed subset was used in association tests. According to a later analysis, TCR association rates differed among HLA loci, with DRB1 alleles showing the most associated TCRs and HLA-C alleles showing the fewest. At a false discovery rate of 0.05, a later analysis linked under 20,000 TCR beta sequences to specific HLA alleles. Because counts were too low, more than 15 rarely observed V segments, including chromosome 9 orphons, were excluded from the earlier analysis of under 650 of the donors.

A remark on this clone: The target of this receptor is not known. Base quality data are lacking; no much larger clone is found one base away.

The cohort was made up of 650 to 700 healthy bone marrow donors. All cohort members were sampled while nominally healthy, although unrecorded immune exposures were likely present. The donor was CMV seronegative and was included in the group of a few hundred seronegative cohort members. Every donor gave a peripheral blood sample, and the peripheral blood mononuclear cells from that sample were used for TCR beta sequencing. The Qiagen DNeasy Blood Extraction Kit was used to extract genomic DNA from the blood cell samples. Counted from cysteine to phenylalanine, this CDR3 has 17 amino acids. Solely the CDR3 DNA is kept, with 51 bases framed from the first base. The germline V gene sets CDR1 to SGHAT and CDR2 to FQNNGV. V gives up 0 bases and J gives up 2 bases, and the segment between their germline ends measures 16 bases. Library method: the immunoSEQ multiplex PCR assay. For the multiplex PCR, a mixture combining 60 forward primers for TCR Vbeta segments and 13 reverse primers for TCR Jbeta segments was used. A multiplex PCR assay on genomic DNA amplified the CDR3 region of rearranged TCR beta genes. Amplified TCR beta libraries were sequenced as 87-base-pair reads on the Illumina HiSeq System. As for the authors' bioinformatics: Across the 700 or so repertoires, a later analysis counted 75 million to 90 million unique TCR beta chains, 9.5 million to 12 million of which were shared by at least two donors. Raw reads were error-corrected and collapsed into unique sequences by a nearest-neighbor algorithm in which closely related sequences were merged to remove PCR and sequencing errors. V, D and J gene segments were assigned by aligning CDR3 sequences to IMGT reference sequences. For a sequence to be retained, a match of at least six nucleotides to both a V gene segment and a J gene segment was required. A rearrangement was called productive if the CDR3 had no stop codons and remained in frame with V and J, and every other rearrangement was called non-productive. Following IMGT convention, CDR3 was defined as the stretch from the second conserved V-encoded cysteine to the conserved J-encoded phenylalanine. The earlier analysis of 587 of the donors excluded any sequence lacking an unambiguous match to a single V gene segment. An earlier analysis of 500 to 700 of the donors classified V segments as functional when productive rearrangements were above 56.7% and as segregating when the standard deviation between donors was above 5%. A statistical classification framework was developed to diagnose cytomegalovirus status using the catalog of TCR beta chain sequences. In a later analysis, V and J genes were assigned by comparing TCR nucleotide sequences against IMGT/GENE-DB human TR gene sequences. A later analysis assigned CDR3 sequences and most-parsimonious VDJ recombination scenarios with the TCRdist pipeline. In a later analysis, every TCR beta chain was defined by the combination of its CDR3 amino acid sequence and its V-gene family, and reads without a unique V-gene family were dropped. As a way to deal with suspected cross-contamination and a sequencing artifact, a later analysis dropped approximately 590 nucleotide sequences that were highly shared and had low generation probability. In a later analysis, a clonal expansion index for each public chain was calculated from normalized within-repertoire ranks of inferred template counts. In a later analysis, generation probabilities were computed with a VDJ recombination model fitted to out-of-frame rearrangements, and the resulting probabilities were checked against IGoR. In a later analysis, TCR-TCR, TCR-HLA and TCR-CMV co-occurrence was scored with hypergeometric tests, and a repertoire-size bias correction was applied to TCR pairs. To estimate false discovery rates, a later analysis permuted the HLA or CMV assignments 20 times. A later analysis grouped co-occurring TCRs with DBSCAN, adding TCRdist sequence similarity when clustering within HLA-allele-positive subsets. Repertoires with fewer than 30,000 or more than 120,000 public chains were left out of co-occurrence clustering, as were four to six repertoires with anomalous nucleotide sharing. Entries here come from immuneACCESS through TCRdb and include only in-frame sequences with V and J called. Some clones fail to appear in such tables; in the studies checked, an unresolved V gene covers under half of the shortfall, and the cause of the remainder is unknown. V, J and clone size are taken as reported in that table, and D and trimming were inferred from the DNA itself. Recorded for this sample are approximately 180,000 clones; approximately 84% of them occurred a single time. The ten most abundant clones make up roughly 0.2% of the sample.

The rearranged chain carries TRBV11-2 and TRBJ2-5, and TRBD1 may be the D gene, going by 5 matching bases. Input material: PBMCs. The sequence came from a girl in the first two years of life in good health and CMV-seronegative. The DNA sequence follows: TGTGCCAGCAGCTTAGATCTTTATGTCCAGGGACAAGAGACCCAGTACTTC. It is translated as CASSLDLYVQGQETQYF.